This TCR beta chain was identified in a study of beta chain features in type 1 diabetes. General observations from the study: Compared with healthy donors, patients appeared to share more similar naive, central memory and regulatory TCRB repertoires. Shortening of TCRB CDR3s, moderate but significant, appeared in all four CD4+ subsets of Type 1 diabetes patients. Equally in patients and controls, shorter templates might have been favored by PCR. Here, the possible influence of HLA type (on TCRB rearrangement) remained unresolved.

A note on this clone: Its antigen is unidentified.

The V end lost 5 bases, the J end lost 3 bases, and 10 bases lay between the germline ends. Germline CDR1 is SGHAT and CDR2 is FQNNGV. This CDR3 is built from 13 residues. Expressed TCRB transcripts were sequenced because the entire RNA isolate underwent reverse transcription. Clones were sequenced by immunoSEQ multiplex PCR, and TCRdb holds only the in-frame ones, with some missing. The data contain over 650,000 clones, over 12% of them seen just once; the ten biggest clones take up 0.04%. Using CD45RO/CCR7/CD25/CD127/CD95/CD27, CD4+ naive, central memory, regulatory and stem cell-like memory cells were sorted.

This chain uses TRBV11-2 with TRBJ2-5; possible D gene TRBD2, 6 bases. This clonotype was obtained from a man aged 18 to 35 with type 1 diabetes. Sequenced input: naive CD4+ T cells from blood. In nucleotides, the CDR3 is TGTGCCAGCAGCCCCCGACTAGAAGAGACCCAGTACTTC. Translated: CASSPRLEETQYF.